This T cell receptor (beta chain) is from a study of T cell responses to AZD1222 COVID-19 vaccine. Study-wide context: Second-dose schedules of about 4 or about 12 weeks were combined.

Study outcomes and limitations: CD4 TCRs linked to vaccination spanned spike, dominating at 160-218 and 743-854. Nearly half of spike-specific TCRs reportedly target variant regions that are unmutated in the B.1.351 and B.1.1.7 variants.

Sequencing used immunoSEQ multiplex PCR; TCRdb keeps in-frame clones, though not all of them. This sample has fewer than 100,000 clones, with over 75% found just once. This clone was seen a few times. Its antigen is unidentified. There are 10 residues in the CDR3. Here the sequenced sample was peripheral blood, taken on day 0 of AZD1222 vaccination. This clonotype originated in an adult in good health. The rearrangement uses TRBV21-1 and TRBJ1-5; whether TRBD1, the table's D call, matches the DNA was not checked. TRBV21-1 is designated a pseudogene. The CDR3, as DNA: TGTGCCAGCAGCAACACAGGTCCGCATTTT. Translated: CASSNTGPHF.